This passage covers 28 T cell receptor beta chains from one sample sequenced in a study of response to subunit inactivated influenza vaccine. MiXCR, applied by TCRdb to the RT-PCR reads, yields one record per CDR3 protein. The sample contains around 750,000 distinct CDR3 sequences, around 21% of which appear only once. Sequenced material: PBMCs from blood, taken 4 to 6 days after vaccination. Source of these receptors: a man aged 50 or older who received an inactivated influenza vaccine.

The V gene is TRBV6-2 or TRBV6-3, the J gene TRBJ2-1, with D perhaps being TRBD1 or TRBD2 (6 bases each). The germline V gene encodes CDR1 MNHEY and CDR2 SVGEGT. Trimming left V 4 bases short and J 9 bases short, with 10 bases between. This CDR3 contains 12 residues. CDR3 residues: CASSLGGIEQFF. CDR3 sequence (DNA): TGTGCCAGCAGTTTAGGGGGGATTGAGCAGTTCTTC.

The V call is TRBV20-1, the J call TRBJ2-7; 9 nucleotides align to TRBD2. The ends lost 0 bases at V and 3 bases at J; junction bases unmatched: 6. CDR3 length: 15 residues. In germline, CDR1 is DFQATT, CDR2 SNEGSKA (reference sequence). In nucleotides, the CDR3 is TGCAGTGCTAGAGATAGGGCTAGCGGGGACTACGAGCAGTACTTC. Translation: CSARDRASGDYEQYF.

This clonotype has only a few counts. The J gene is TRBJ2-1, the V gene TRBV12-3 or TRBV12-4; TRBD1 might be the D (5 bases). Trimming took 4 bases from V and 10 from J, leaving 11 bases between them. The length of the CDR3 is 12 residues. The CDR3 region has the DNA TGTGCCAGCAGTTACGCCCGGACAGAGCAGTTCTTC. This codes for CASSYARTEQFF.

This clonotype was seen only a few times. The chain is built from TRBV20-1 and TRBJ1-1; 8 nucleotides align to TRBD1. Germline lookup yields CDR1 DFQATT and CDR2 SNEGSKA (reference sequence). With 6 bases clipped from V and 1 base from J, the junction kept 4 bases outside the gene matches. The length of the CDR3 is 13 residues. The CDR3 spells CSAPGGGNTEAFF. CDR3 nucleotide sequence: TGCAGTGCCCCAGGGGGCGGGAACACTGAAGCTTTCTTT.

This clonotype was detected only once. The chain recombines TRBV4-3 with TRBJ1-1, with D hard to call. Per the germline V gene, CDR1 is LGHNA and CDR2 is YSLEER. This CDR3 spans 15 amino acids. Trimming took off 4 bases at V and 6 bases at J, with 18 bases between the two ends. The DNA for the CDR3 is TGCGCCAGCAGCCGCGGCGGGCCGGTTTTCGCTGAAGCTTTCTTT. It is translated as CASSRGGPVFAEAFF.

This clonotype came up many times. The chain has TRBV12-3 or TRBV12-4 and TRBJ2-1, with TRBD2 identical over 8 bases. The ends lost 3 bases at V and 2 bases at J; junction bases unmatched: 3. This CDR3 is 15 amino acids long. CDR3 coding DNA: TGTGCCAGCAGTTTTACTAGCGGCACCTACAATGAGCAGTTCTTC. Translated: CASSFTSGTYNEQFF.

The V and J genes are TRBV7-9 and TRBJ2-1, with D perhaps matching TRBD2 (6 bases). The germline V and J ends were trimmed by 1 base and 4 bases, with 11 bases remaining between them. The germline V gene has CDR1 SEHNR and CDR2 FQNEAQ (reference sequence). The length of the CDR3 is 15 residues. The chain's CDR3 is CASSLGGTRYNEQFF. As DNA, the CDR3 is TGTGCCAGCAGCTTAGGGGGGACTCGTTACAATGAGCAGTTCTTC. Full variable domain (outside the CDR3, taken from reference TRBV7-9 and TRBJ2-1): DTGVSQNPRHKITKRGQNVTFRCDPISEHNRLYWYRQTLGQGPEFLTYFQNEAQLEKSRLLSDRFSAERPKGSFSTLEIQRTEQGDSAMYLCASSLGGTRYNEQFFGPGTRLTVL.

This clonotype was observed a few times. V usage is TRBV6-2 or TRBV6-3 and J usage is TRBJ2-7; D perhaps matches TRBD1 (5 bases). Germline CDR1 reads MNHEY; CDR2 reads SVGEGT. The CDR3 is 13 residues long. V gave up 6 bases and J gave up 6 bases, with 15 bases separating them. CDR3 DNA: TGTGCCAGCAGGGACACGCAGACTTCCGAGCAGTACTTC. It specifies CASRDTQTSEQYF.

J is TRBJ2-2 and V is TRBV11-2; 10 positions match TRBD2. Germline trimming cut 9 bases from V and 6 bases from J; bases unmatched to any gene: 7. This CDR3 is built from 14 residues. Germline CDR1 SGHAT, CDR2 FQNNGV. The CDR3 DNA follows: TGTGCCAGTATGCAGGGACTAGCGCCCGGGGAGCTGTTTTTT. Translating it yields CASMQGLAPGELFF. The complete variable domain, with remaining parts taken from reference TRBV11-2 and TRBJ2-2, reads EAGVAQSPRYKIIEKRQSVAFWCNPISGHATLYWYQQILGQGPKLLIQFQNNGVVDDSQLPKDRFSAERLKGVDSTLKIQPAKLEDSAVYLCASMQGLAPGELFFGEGSRLTVL.

This clonotype was counted a few times. Written as DNA, the CDR3 is TGCGCCAGCAGCCCCGAAGCAAATAATTCACCCCTCCACTTT. It specifies CASSPEANNSPLHF. J is TRBJ1-6 and V is TRBV5-1, with no clear D. Germline CDR1 and CDR2: SGHRS and YFSETQ. Trimming pared 4 bases from V and 5 bases from J, leaving 10 bases between. CDR3 size: 14 residues.

This clonotype has more than one count but fewer than ten. V is TRBV12-3 or TRBV12-4 and J is TRBJ2-7; D perhaps matches TRBD1 (6 bases). V dropped 1 base and J dropped 6 bases, with 10 bases sitting between them. There are 13 residues in the CDR3. Here the CDR3 reads CASSLGNRAEQYF. In nucleotides, the CDR3 is TGTGCCAGCAGTTTAGGGAACAGGGCCGAGCAGTACTTC.

A few counts support this clonotype. The chain employs TRBV12-3 or TRBV12-4 and TRBJ2-7, with D possibly matching TRBD2 (5 bases). Trimming shortened V by 4 bases and J by 3 bases, and 16 bases separated the two germline ends. This CDR3 is built from 15 residues. The CDR3 DNA reads TGTGCCAGCAGTTCCCCTCACAGAGGAGGCTACGAGCAGTACTTC. Translated: CASSSPHRGGYEQYF.

This clonotype was observed a few times. J is TRBJ1-2 and V is TRBV9; D uncertain. V lost 0 bases to trimming and J lost 6 bases, with 6 bases between them. This CDR3 contains 12 residues. Germline lookup yields CDR1 SGDLS and CDR2 YYNGEE. The CDR3 loop is CASSVGLDGYTF. The CDR3 DNA reads TGTGCCAGCAGCGTAGGATTGGATGGCTACACCTTC.

This chain uses TRBV6-1 with TRBJ2-1; unclear D gene. Germline CDR1 is MNHNS and CDR2 is SASEGT. Trimming shortened V by 4 bases and J by 10 bases, and 8 bases separated the two germline ends. The length of the CDR3 is 11 residues. This CDR3 is CASSGQAEQFF. The CDR3 coding sequence is TGTGCCAGCAGTGGTCAGGCCGAGCAGTTCTTC.

The CDR3 region has the DNA TGCAGTGCTAGCCCGGACGGAGAGCGTAATGAAAAACTGTTTTTT. Its translation is CSASPDGERNEKLFF. This chain links TRBV20-1 with TRBJ1-4; no firm D call. The CDR3 covers 15 residues. Trimming cost V 3 bases and J 4 bases, with 15 bases left between them. Germline lookup yields CDR1 DFQATT and CDR2 SNEGSKA (reference sequence).

The sample holds a few counts of this clonotype. V and J are TRBV20-1 and TRBJ1-1, with D maybe TRBD1 (5 bases). CDR1 is DFQATT and CDR2 is SNEGSKA in the germline V gene (reference sequence). The CDR3 loop spans 13 amino acids. V was shortened by 6 bases and J by 5 bases, with 16 bases between the two germline ends. The CDR3 loop reads CSARRGGRTEAFF. The CDR3, as DNA: TGCAGTGCGAGACGGGGGGGACGAACTGAAGCTTTCTTT.

V usage is TRBV7-8 and J usage is TRBJ2-1, with 8 bases lining up with TRBD2. The CDR3 contains 18 residues. Germline trimming cut 3 bases from V and 0 bases from J; bases unmatched to any gene: 10. Per germline, CDR1 SGHVS and CDR2 FQNEAQ. The CDR3 spells CASSFIPGTSPSYNEQFF. CDR3 in DNA: TGTGCCAGCAGCTTCATTCCCGGGACTAGTCCCTCCTACAATGAGCAGTTCTTC.

The rearrangement joins TRBV7-6 to TRBJ2-1, with D maybe TRBD2 (5 bases). CDR3 length: 17 amino acids. V was pared by 4 bases and J by 0 bases, with 16 bases between. Germline values: CDR1 SGHVS, CDR2 FNYEAQ. CDR3 in amino acids: CASSSRMAGSSYNEQFF. The CDR3 bases are TGTGCCAGCAGCTCTAGGATGGCGGGTAGCTCCTACAATGAGCAGTTCTTC.

This clonotype came up once. V is TRBV5-1 and J is TRBJ2-1; TRBD1 might be the D (6 bases). Germline loops: CDR1 SGHRS, CDR2 YFSETQ. This CDR3 is built from 14 residues. The ends were cut back, 0 bases at V and 14 bases at J, with 18 bases in the middle. The CDR3: CASSLAITGQGEFF. CDR3 sequence (DNA): TGCGCCAGCAGCTTGGCCATAACAGGGCAGGGAGAGTTCTTC.

This clonotype has a handful of counts. The chain joins TRBV7-3 to TRBJ2-3, with 9 bases lining up with TRBD2. This CDR3 comprises 16 residues. The V gene's germline CDR1 is SGHTA and CDR2 FQGTGA. The V segment lost 3 bases and the J segment 5 bases; nucleotides outside the gene matches: 9. For the CDR3, the DNA is TGTGCCAGCAGCTTGAGTAGCGGGAGCGCGAGAGATACGCAGTATTTT. Amino acids: CASSLSSGSARDTQYF.

The CDR3, as DNA: TGCAGTGTTTCGACAGGAAACACAGATACGCAGTATTTT. Protein product: CSVSTGNTDTQYF. The chain employs TRBV20-1 and TRBJ2-3, with D perhaps matching TRBD1 (6 bases). Per germline, CDR1 DFQATT and CDR2 SNEGSKA (reference sequence). V was pared by 7 bases and J by 2 bases, with 13 bases between. This CDR3 has 13 amino acids.

This clonotype was recorded many times. The chain uses TRBV9 and TRBJ1-2; D not resolved. Germline CDR1 reads SGDLS; CDR2 reads YYNGEE. Trimming cost V 4 bases and J 3 bases, with 10 bases left between them. This CDR3 comprises 13 residues. CDR3 coding DNA: TGTGCCAGCAGCAAAGGCGGGGACTATGGCTACACCTTC. Encoded protein: CASSKGGDYGYTF.

The gene calls are TRBV7-2 and TRBJ1-3; D not resolved. CDR1 and CDR2 (germline): SGHTA, FQGNSA. Trimming cost V 7 bases and J 0 bases, with 4 bases left between them. This CDR3 contains 12 residues. CDR3 bases: TGTGCCAGCAAGGGCTCTGGAAACACCATATATTTT. Amino acids: CASKGSGNTIYF.

The chain employs TRBV7-9 and TRBJ2-7; 7 nucleotides align to TRBD2. Germline CDR1 and CDR2: SEHNR and FQNEAQ (reference sequence). This CDR3 contains 16 residues. J was trimmed by 2 bases and V by 4 bases; bases with no gene match: 11. The CDR3 DNA follows: TGTGCCAGCAGCTGGACTATTGGCGGGAGTACCTACGAGCAGTACTTC. Protein: CASSWTIGGSTYEQYF.

This clonotype was recorded a few times. The chain recombines TRBV5-1 with TRBJ1-1; 7 bases map to TRBD1. The CDR3 has 14 amino acids. V trimming: 3 bases; J trimming: 4 bases; junction bases outside the gene matches: 6. The V gene's germline CDR1 is SGHRS and CDR2 YFSETQ. CDR3 residues: CASSWTGVGTEAFF. CDR3 coding DNA: TGCGCCAGCAGCTGGACAGGAGTCGGCACTGAAGCTTTCTTT. Based on the CDR3 plus reference TRBV5-1 and TRBJ1-1, the full variable domain is KAGVTQTPRYLIKTRGQQVTLSCSPISGHRSVSWYQQTPGQGLQFLFEYFSETQRNKGNFPGRFSGRQFSNSRSEMNVSTLELGDSALYLCASSWTGVGTEAFFGQGTRLTVV.

This chain links TRBV7-2 with TRBJ2-7; no clear D. The CDR3 totals 16 residues. Trimming removed 1 base from V and 4 bases from J, with 17 bases in between. CDR1 and CDR2 from the germline V gene are SGHTA and FQGNSA. The CDR3 loop is CASSLGVLRVSYEQYF. In DNA, the CDR3 is TGTGCCAGCAGCTTAGGGGTCCTAAGGGTCTCTTACGAGCAGTACTTC. Using reference TRBV7-2 and TRBJ2-7 for the parts outside the CDR3, the full variable domain is GAGVSQSPSNKVTEKGKDVELRCDPISGHTALYWYRQSLGQGLEFLIYFQGNSAPDKSGLPSDRFSAERTGGSVSTLTIQRTQQEDSAVYLCASSLGVLRVSYEQYFGPGTRLTVT.

This clonotype turned up a few times. This chain connects TRBV6-1 to TRBJ2-1, with 8 bases identical to TRBD2. Trimming took 9 bases from V and 0 from J; bases not matched to a gene: 13. CDR1 and CDR2 from the germline V gene are MNHNS and SASEGT. This CDR3 is built from 17 residues. The CDR3 spells CASCLGSGTSSYNEQFF. The CDR3 DNA follows: TGTGCCAGTTGTCTGGGATCCGGGACTAGCTCCTACAATGAGCAGTTCTTC.

The V and J genes are TRBV28 and TRBJ2-7; TRBD2 matches 8 bases. The CDR3 has 14 residues. Trimming removed 5 bases from V and 2 bases from J; junction bases left unmatched: 5. CDR1 and CDR2 (germline): MDHEN, SYDVKM. In nucleotides, the CDR3 is TGTGCCAGCAGTCCGGAGCGGGAGACCTACGAGCAGTACTTC. It translates to CASSPERETYEQYF.